Reported below is one T cell receptor (beta chain). Profiled with immunoSEQ multiplex PCR; TCRdb holds only in-frame clones, not every one. Among 340,000 or so clones, 65% to 90% were seen once, and the ten largest hold 3.5% to 4.5%. Trimming took 3 bases from V and 5 from J; bases not matched to a gene: 9. The length of the CDR3 is 15 residues. Germline CDR1 reads SGHNT; CDR2 reads YENEEA. The entry originates in a study of blood T cell repertoires in COVID-19. Study at large: The cDNA or gDNA used as material had been derived from T cells, B-cell-depleted T cells, or PBMCs.

All enrollees were about 18 to 100 years old and from approximately 25 US areas. The sequencing sample was made of PBMCs or T cells enriched from blood (not recorded which). V and J are TRBV11-3 and TRBJ2-5; the match to TRBD2 covers 7 bases. The sequence was collected from a woman in her forties with acute COVID-19. The CDR3 sequence is CASSLGGAVYETQYF. CDR3 bases: TGTGCCAGCAGCTTGGGAGGGGCGGTTTATGAGACCCAGTACTTC.